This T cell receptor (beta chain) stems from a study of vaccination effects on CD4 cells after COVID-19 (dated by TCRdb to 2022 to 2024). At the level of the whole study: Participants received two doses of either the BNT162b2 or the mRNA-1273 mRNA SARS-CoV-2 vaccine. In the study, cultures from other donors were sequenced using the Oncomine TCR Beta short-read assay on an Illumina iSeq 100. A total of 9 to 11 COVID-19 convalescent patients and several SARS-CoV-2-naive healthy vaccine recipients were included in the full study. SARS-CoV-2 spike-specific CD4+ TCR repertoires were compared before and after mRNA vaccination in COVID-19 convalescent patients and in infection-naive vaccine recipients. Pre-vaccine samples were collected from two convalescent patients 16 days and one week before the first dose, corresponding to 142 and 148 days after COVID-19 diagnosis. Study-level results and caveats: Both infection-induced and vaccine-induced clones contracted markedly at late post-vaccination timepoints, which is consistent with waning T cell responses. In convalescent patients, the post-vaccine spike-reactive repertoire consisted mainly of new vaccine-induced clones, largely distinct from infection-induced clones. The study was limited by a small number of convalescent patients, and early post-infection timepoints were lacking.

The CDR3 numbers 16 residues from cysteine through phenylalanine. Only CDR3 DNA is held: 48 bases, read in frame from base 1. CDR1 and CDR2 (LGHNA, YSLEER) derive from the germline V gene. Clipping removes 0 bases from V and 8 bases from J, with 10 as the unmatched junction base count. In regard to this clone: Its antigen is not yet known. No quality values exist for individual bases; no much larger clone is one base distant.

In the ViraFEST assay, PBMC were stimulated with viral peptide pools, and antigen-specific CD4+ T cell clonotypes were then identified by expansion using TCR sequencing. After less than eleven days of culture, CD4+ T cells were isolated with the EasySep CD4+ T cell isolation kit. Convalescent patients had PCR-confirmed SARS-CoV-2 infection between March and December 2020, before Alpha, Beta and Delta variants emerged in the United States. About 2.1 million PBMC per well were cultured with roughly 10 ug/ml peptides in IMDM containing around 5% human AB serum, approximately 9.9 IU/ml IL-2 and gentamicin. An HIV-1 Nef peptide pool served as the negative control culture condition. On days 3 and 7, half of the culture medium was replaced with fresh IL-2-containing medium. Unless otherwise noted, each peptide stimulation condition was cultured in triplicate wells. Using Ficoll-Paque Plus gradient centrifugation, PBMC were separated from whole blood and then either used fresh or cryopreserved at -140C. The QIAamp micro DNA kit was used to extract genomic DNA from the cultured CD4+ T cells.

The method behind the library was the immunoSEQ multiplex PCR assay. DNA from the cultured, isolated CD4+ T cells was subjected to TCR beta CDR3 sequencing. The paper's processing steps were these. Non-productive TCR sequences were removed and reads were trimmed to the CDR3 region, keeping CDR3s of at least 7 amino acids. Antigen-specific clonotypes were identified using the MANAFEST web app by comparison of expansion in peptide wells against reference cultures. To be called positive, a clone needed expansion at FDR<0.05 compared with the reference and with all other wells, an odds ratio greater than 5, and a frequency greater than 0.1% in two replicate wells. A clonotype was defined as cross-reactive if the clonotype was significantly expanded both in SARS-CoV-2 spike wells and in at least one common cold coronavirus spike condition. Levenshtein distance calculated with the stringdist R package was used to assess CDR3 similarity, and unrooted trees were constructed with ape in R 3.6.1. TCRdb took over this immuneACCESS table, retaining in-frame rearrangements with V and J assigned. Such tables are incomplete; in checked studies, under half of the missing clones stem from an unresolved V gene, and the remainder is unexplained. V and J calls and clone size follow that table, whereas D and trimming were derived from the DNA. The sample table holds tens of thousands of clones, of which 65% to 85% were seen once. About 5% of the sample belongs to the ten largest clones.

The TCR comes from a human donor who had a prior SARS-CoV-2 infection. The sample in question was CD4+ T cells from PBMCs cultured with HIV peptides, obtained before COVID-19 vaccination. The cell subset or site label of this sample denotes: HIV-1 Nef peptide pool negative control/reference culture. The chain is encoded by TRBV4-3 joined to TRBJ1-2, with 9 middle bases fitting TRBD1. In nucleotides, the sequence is TGCGCCAGCAGCCAAGACGTTACAGGGGGCTCTAGAGGCTACACCTTC. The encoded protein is CASSQDVTGGSRGYTF.